These T cell receptor beta chains were read from a single sample in a study of blood T cell repertoires in COVID-19. Only in-frame clones appear in the TCRdb table, and some are missing; sequencing was by immunoSEQ multiplex PCR. This sample yields around 300,000 clones, of which roughly 88% are seen a single time; about 5% belongs to the top ten. The material sequenced was PBMCs or T cells enriched from blood (not recorded which). These TCRs come from a man aged 25 to 40 who had recovered from COVID-19. Both conserved end residues are part of each CDR3. Fields, in order: D gene, clone size, J gene, V gene, CDR3 protein, CDR3 DNA. D genes are given only for firm matches. Not every row has a clone size; where given, it reads once, few, many or a size class.

D gene: TRBD1
clone size: .
J gene: TRBJ1-5
V gene: TRBV10-3
CDR3 protein: CAIRDRNDQPQHF
CDR3 DNA: TGTGCCATCAGGGACAGGAATGATCAGCCCCAGCATTTT

D gene: TRBD2
clone size: .
J gene: TRBJ2-7
V gene: TRBV25-1
CDR3 protein: CASSGGLADSYEQYF
CDR3 DNA: TGTGCCAGCAGTGGGGGACTAGCGGATTCCTACGAGCAGTACTTC

D gene: TRBD1
clone size: .
J gene: TRBJ2-1
V gene: TRBV7-8
CDR3 protein: CASSARGTALSYNEQFF
CDR3 DNA: TGTGCCAGCAGCGCCCGAGGGACAGCTCTCTCCTACAATGAGCAGTTCTTC

D gene: .
clone size: .
J gene: TRBJ1-5
V gene: TRBV15
CDR3 protein: CATSRDWGVGQPQHF
CDR3 DNA: TGTGCCACCAGCAGAGATTGGGGGGTGGGTCAGCCCCAGCATTTT

D gene: .
clone size: .
J gene: TRBJ1-2
V gene: TRBV4-1
CDR3 protein: CASSQGQATFYGYTF
CDR3 DNA: TGCGCCAGCAGCCAAGGACAGGCGACCTTCTATGGCTACACCTTC

D gene: .
clone size: .
J gene: TRBJ2-7
V gene: TRBV4-2
CDR3 protein: CASSPRVGNYEQYF
CDR3 DNA: TGTGCCAGCAGCCCCAGGGTTGGCAACTACGAGCAGTACTTC

D gene: TRBD1
clone size: .
J gene: TRBJ2-5
V gene: TRBV5-5
CDR3 protein: CASNYPLGTGGGETQYF
CDR3 DNA: TGTGCCAGCAATTACCCCCTTGGTACAGGGGGCGGTGAGACCCAGTACTTC

D gene: TRBD1
clone size: .
J gene: TRBJ1-4
V gene: TRBV2
CDR3 protein: CASSEGTGANNEKLFF
CDR3 DNA: TGTGCCAGCAGTGAAGGGACAGGGGCCAATAATGAAAAACTGTTTTTT

D gene: TRBD1
clone size: .
J gene: TRBJ1-1
V gene: TRBV28
CDR3 protein: CASSLAGGSTEAFF
CDR3 DNA: TGTGCCAGCAGTTTAGCAGGGGGAAGCACTGAAGCTTTCTTT

D gene: .
clone size: .
J gene: TRBJ1-2
V gene: TRBV7-2
CDR3 protein: CASSFSNGLEGYTF
CDR3 DNA: TGTGCCAGCAGCTTCTCCAACGGGTTGGAGGGCTACACCTTC

D gene: .
clone size: .
J gene: TRBJ2-5
V gene: TRBV5-1
CDR3 protein: CASSLASEETQYF
CDR3 DNA: TGCGCCAGCAGTTTAGCCAGTGAAGAGACCCAGTACTTC

D gene: .
clone size: .
J gene: TRBJ1-1
V gene: TRBV11-3
CDR3 protein: CASSFSENTEAFF
CDR3 DNA: TGTGCCAGCAGCTTTTCAGAGAACACTGAAGCTTTCTTT

D gene: TRBD1
clone size: .
J gene: TRBJ1-1
V gene: TRBV10-3
CDR3 protein: CAISESNDRGRTEAFF
CDR3 DNA: TGTGCCATCAGTGAGAGTAACGACAGGGGGCGGACTGAAGCTTTCTTT

D gene: TRBD2
clone size: .
J gene: TRBJ2-2
V gene: TRBV15
CDR3 protein: CATSRDLAGTGELFF
CDR3 DNA: TGTGCCACCAGCAGAGACCTAGCGGGCACCGGGGAGCTGTTTTTT

D gene: .
clone size: .
J gene: TRBJ1-2
V gene: TRBV6-1
CDR3 protein: CASSEANSNYGYTF
CDR3 DNA: TGTGCCAGCAGTGAAGCCAACAGTAACTATGGCTACACCTTC

D gene: .
clone size: .
J gene: TRBJ2-2
V gene: TRBV11-3
CDR3 protein: CASSSKAAGGELFF
CDR3 DNA: TGTGCCAGCAGCTCTAAGGCGGCCGGCGGGGAGCTGTTTTTT

D gene: TRBD2
clone size: .
J gene: TRBJ2-7
V gene: TRBV7-9
CDR3 protein: CASSLGLAEYEQYF
CDR3 DNA: TGTGCCAGCAGCTTGGGACTAGCGGAATACGAGCAGTACTTC

D gene: TRBD1
clone size: .
J gene: TRBJ1-5
V gene: TRBV24-1
CDR3 protein: CATGASGTGALQPQHF
CDR3 DNA: TGTGCCACCGGGGCCTCCGGGACAGGGGCACTTCAGCCCCAGCATTTT

D gene: TRBD1
clone size: .
J gene: TRBJ2-2
V gene: TRBV28
CDR3 protein: CASSPVKGTGDTGELFF
CDR3 DNA: TGTGCCAGCAGCCCGGTAAAAGGGACAGGGGATACCGGGGAGCTGTTTTTT

D gene: .
clone size: .
J gene: TRBJ1-2
V gene: TRBV27
CDR3 protein: CASSPRGGRDGYTF
CDR3 DNA: TGTGCCAGCAGTCCCCGGGGAGGGAGGGATGGCTACACCTTC

D gene: .
clone size: once
J gene: TRBJ1-4
V gene: TRBV18
CDR3 protein: CASSPSAGANEKLFF
CDR3 DNA: TGTGCCAGCTCACCTTCGGCGGGGGCTAATGAAAAACTGTTTTTT

D gene: .
clone size: .
J gene: TRBJ1-5
V gene: TRBV2
CDR3 protein: CASSEISGYNQPQHF
CDR3 DNA: TGTGCCAGCAGTGAAATTTCGGGATACAATCAGCCCCAGCATTTT

D gene: .
clone size: .
J gene: TRBJ1-4
V gene: TRBV4-2
CDR3 protein: CASSQGVGGFNEKLFF
CDR3 DNA: TGTGCCAGCAGCCAAGGGGTGGGAGGATTTAATGAAAAACTGTTTTTT

D gene: .
clone size: .
J gene: TRBJ2-5
V gene: TRBV2
CDR3 protein: CASSEDGKETQYF
CDR3 DNA: TGTGCCAGCAGTGAAGACGGGAAAGAGACCCAGTACTTC